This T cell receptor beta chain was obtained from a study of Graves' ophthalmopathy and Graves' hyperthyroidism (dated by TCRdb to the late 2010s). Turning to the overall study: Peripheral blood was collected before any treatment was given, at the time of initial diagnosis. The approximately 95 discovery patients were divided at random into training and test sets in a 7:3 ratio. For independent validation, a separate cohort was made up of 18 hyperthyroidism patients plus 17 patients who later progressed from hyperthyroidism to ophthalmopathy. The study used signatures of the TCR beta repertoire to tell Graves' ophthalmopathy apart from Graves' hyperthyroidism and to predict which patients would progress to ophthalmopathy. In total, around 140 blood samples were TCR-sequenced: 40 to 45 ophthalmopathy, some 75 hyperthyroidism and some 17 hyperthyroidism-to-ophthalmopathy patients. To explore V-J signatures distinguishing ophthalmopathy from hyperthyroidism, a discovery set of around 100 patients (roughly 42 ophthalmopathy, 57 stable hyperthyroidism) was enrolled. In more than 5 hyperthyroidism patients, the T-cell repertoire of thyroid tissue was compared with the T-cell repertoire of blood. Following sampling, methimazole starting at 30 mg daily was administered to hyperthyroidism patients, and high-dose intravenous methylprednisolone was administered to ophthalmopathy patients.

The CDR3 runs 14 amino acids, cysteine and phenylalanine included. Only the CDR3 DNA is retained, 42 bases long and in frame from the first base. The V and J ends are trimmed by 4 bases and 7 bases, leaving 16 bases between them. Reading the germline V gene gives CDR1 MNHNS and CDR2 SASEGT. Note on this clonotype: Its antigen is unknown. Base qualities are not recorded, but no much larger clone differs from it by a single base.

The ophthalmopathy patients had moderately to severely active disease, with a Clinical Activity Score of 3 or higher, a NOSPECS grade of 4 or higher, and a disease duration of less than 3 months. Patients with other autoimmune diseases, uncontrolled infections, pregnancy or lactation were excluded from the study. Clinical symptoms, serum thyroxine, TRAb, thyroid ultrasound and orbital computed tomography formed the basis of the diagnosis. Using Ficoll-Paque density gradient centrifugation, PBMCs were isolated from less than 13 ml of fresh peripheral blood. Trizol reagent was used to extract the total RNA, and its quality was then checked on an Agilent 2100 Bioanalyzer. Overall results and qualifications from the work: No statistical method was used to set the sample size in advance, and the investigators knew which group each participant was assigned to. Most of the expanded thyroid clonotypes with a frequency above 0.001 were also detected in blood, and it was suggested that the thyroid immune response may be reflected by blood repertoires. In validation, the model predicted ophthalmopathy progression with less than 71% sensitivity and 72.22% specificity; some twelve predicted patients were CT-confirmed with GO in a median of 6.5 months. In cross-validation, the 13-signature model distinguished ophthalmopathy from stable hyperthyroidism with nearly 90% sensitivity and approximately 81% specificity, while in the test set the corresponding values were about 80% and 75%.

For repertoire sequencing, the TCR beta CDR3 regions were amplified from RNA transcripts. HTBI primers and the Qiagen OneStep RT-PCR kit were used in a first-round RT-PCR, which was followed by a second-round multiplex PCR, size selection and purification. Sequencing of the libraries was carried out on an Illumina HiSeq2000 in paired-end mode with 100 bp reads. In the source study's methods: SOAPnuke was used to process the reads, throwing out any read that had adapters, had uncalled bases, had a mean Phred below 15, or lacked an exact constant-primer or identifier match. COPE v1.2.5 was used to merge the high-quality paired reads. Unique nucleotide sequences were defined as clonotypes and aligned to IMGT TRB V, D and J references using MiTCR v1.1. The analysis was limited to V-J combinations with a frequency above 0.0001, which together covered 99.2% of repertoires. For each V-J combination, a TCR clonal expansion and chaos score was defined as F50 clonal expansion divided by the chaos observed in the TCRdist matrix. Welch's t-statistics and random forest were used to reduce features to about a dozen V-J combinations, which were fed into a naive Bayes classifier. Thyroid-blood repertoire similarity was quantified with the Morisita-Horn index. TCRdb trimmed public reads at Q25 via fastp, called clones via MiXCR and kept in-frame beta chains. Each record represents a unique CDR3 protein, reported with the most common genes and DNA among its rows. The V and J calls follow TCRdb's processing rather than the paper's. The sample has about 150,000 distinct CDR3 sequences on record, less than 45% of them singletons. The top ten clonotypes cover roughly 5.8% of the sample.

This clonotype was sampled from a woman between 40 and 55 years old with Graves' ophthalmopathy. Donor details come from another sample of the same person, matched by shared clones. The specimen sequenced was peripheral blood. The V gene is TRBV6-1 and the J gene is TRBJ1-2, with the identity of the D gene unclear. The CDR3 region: CASSAARMGGGYTF. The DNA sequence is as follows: TGTGCCAGCAGTGCCGCCAGGATGGGAGGTGGCTACACCTTC.